Listed below are T cell receptor beta chains from one sample, sequenced in a study of blood T cell repertoires in COVID-19. Libraries were prepared by immunoSEQ multiplex PCR; TCRdb keeps only in-frame clonotypes and omits some of them. This table has under 200,000 clones, approximately 83% appearing once. The specimen was peripheral blood. These receptors were taken from a human donor with acute or convalescent COVID-19. The donor label of this sample is uncertain. Each CDR3 is given with its conserved first and last residue. A D gene is named only where the DNA matches it firmly.

v_call	d_call	j_call	cdr3_aa
TRBV7-9	TRBD1	TRBJ2-5	CASSLVQGETQYF
TRBV19	.	TRBJ2-1	CASSIEGGRYNEQFF
TRBV19	TRBD1	TRBJ1-1	CASSAWDRGTEAFF
TRBV19	.	TRBJ1-5	CASSIVGHYSNQPQHF
TRBV4-1	.	TRBJ2-5	CASSQEGRGLGETQYF
TRBV7-7	.	TRBJ2-1	CASSVGDNNEQFF
TRBV9	.	TRBJ2-1	CASSVATSFYEQFF
TRBV6-5	TRBD2	TRBJ2-7	CASTGGQTGSYEQYF
TRBV5-6	.	TRBJ2-5	CASRYSIQETQYF
TRBV6-5	.	TRBJ1-6	CASTEGGNSPLHF
TRBV30	TRBD1	TRBJ1-2	CAWAGTAYGYTF
TRBV19	.	TRBJ1-5	CASSPRQSSNQPQHF
TRBV7-9	TRBD2	TRBJ2-7	CAGTGLAGREQYF
TRBV28	TRBD2	TRBJ2-1	CASNRGGNNEQFF
TRBV28	TRBD1	TRBJ1-2	CASSNRGPNYGYTF
TRBV14	.	TRBJ2-7	CASSRSFQGIRDEQYF
TRBV2	TRBD1	TRBJ2-6	CASTTDRGYGANVLTF
TRBV19	TRBD2	TRBJ2-2	CASSMTLAGETGELFF
TRBV5-6	.	TRBJ1-2	CASSLGGVGTNYGYTF
TRBV7-9	.	TRBJ2-3	CASSLDKSVADTQYF
TRBV3-1/TRBV3-2	TRBD1	TRBJ2-2	CASSQARQGWSGELFF
TRBV28	TRBD1	TRBJ1-5	CASRPSTGVYSNQPQHF
TRBV2	TRBD2	TRBJ2-7	CASNPTSGTYEQYF
TRBV19	.	TRBJ1-4	CASSIGYSNEKLFF
TRBV7-3	.	TRBJ1-4	CASSPGGSEKLFF
TRBV29-1	TRBD1	TRBJ2-3	CSVEGTGTDTQYF
TRBV5-5	TRBD2	TRBJ2-1	CASSFTTSGYNEQFF
TRBV10-1	.	TRBJ1-1	CASSVGNFMEETEAFF
TRBV7-9	.	TRBJ1-6	CASSLPPGDNNSPLHF
TRBV14	TRBD1	TRBJ2-1	CASSQFGTGIYNEQFF
TRBV11-2	.	TRBJ1-5	CASSLSQHQPQHF
TRBV7-9	.	TRBJ2-7	CASSLVAYEQYF
TRBV5-5	TRBD2	TRBJ2-2	CASSRGDTGELFF
TRBV6-1	.	TRBJ1-1	CASSEPLSEAFF
TRBV28	.	TRBJ1-6	CASGGSPYNSPLHF
TRBV5-1	TRBD1	TRBJ1-1	CASSSQGTGNTEAFF
TRBV5-4	TRBD1	TRBJ1-2	CASSLVGQENGYTF
TRBV21-1	.	TRBJ2-7	CASTIGEGLYEQYF
TRBV9	TRBD1	TRBJ2-7	CARGQGEAYEQYF
TRBV7-9	TRBD1	TRBJ1-4	CASGTVNEKLFF
TRBV7-9	TRBD1	TRBJ1-1	CASGTQTGDAFF
TRBV11-2	.	TRBJ2-5	CASSLDGSGRAQYF
TRBV15	TRBD1	TRBJ2-2	CATSFDRGTGELFF
TRBV6-5	.	TRBJ2-3	CASSYRASGTDTQYF
TRBV6-6	.	TRBJ2-7	CASSPSRDFTYEQYF
TRBV29-1	TRBD2	TRBJ2-2	CSVATSGKGGELFF